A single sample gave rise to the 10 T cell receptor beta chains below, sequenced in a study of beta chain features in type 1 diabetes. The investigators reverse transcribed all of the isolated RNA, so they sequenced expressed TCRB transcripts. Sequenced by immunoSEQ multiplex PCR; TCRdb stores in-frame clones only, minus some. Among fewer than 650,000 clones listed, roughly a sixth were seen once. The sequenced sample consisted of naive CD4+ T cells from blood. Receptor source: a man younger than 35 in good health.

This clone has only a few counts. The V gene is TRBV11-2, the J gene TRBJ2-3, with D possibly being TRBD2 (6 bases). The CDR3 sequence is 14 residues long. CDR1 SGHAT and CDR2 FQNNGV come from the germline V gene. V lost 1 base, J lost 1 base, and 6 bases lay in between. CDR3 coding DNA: TGTGCCAGCAGCTTAGGACTAGGCACAGATACGCAGTATTTT. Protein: CASSLGLGTDTQYF.

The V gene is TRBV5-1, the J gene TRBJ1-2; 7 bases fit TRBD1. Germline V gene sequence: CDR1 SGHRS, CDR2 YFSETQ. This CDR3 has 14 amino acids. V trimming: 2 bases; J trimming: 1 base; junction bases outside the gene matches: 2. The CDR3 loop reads CASSLTGDNYGYTF. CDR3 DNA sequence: TGCGCCAGCAGCTTAACAGGGGATAACTATGGCTACACCTTC. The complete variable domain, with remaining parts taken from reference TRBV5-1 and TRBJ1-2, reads KAGVTQTPRYLIKTRGQQVTLSCSPISGHRSVSWYQQTPGQGLQFLFEYFSETQRNKGNFPGRFSGRQFSNSRSEMNVSTLELGDSALYLCASSLTGDNYGYTFGSGTRLTVV.

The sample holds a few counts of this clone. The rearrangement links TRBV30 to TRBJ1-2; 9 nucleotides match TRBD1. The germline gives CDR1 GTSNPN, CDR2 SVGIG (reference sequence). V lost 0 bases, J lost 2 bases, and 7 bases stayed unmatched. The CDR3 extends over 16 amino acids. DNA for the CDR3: TGTGCCTGGAGTGTATCCCGAGGACAGGGGAACTATGGCTACACCTTC. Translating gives CAWSVSRGQGNYGYTF.

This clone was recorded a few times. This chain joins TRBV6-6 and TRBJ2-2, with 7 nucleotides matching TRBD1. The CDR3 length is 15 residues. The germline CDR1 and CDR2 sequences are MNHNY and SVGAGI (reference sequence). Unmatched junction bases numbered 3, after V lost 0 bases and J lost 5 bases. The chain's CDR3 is CASSYSAGGTGELFF. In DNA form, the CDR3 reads TGTGCCAGCAGTTACTCGGCAGGGGGAACCGGGGAGCTGTTTTTT.

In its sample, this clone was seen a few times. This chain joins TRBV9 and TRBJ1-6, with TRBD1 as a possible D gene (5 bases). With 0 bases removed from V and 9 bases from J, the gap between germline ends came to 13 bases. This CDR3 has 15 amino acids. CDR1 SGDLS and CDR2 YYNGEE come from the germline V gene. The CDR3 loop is CASSVDWGTTSPLHF. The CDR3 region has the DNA TGTGCCAGCAGCGTAGATTGGGGGACTACTTCACCCCTCCACTTT.

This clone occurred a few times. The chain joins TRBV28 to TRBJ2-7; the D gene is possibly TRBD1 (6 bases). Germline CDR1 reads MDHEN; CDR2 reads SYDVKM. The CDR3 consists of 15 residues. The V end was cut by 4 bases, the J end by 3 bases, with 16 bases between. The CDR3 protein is CASSYAGQYYYEQYF. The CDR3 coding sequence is TGTGCCAGCAGTTACGCCGGACAGTACTACTACGAGCAGTACTTC.

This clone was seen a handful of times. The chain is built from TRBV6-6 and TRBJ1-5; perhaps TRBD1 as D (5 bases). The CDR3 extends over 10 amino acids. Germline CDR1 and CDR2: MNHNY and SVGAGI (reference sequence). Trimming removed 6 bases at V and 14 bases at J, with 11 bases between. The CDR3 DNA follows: TGTGCCAGCAGGGACACTGTAAAGCATTTT. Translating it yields CASRDTVKHF.

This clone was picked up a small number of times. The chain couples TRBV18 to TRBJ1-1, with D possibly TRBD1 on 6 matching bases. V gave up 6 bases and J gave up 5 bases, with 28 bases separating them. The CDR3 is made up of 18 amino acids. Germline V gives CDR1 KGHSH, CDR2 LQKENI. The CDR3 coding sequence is TGTGCCAGCTCCGGGAGGGGTCCGCAGGGGAGTCGAAATACTGAAGCTTTCTTT. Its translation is CASSGRGPQGSRNTEAFF.

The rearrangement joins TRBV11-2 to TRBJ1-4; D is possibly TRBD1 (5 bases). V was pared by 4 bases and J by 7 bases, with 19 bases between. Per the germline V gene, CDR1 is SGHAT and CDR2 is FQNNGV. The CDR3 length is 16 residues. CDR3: CASSSPRGDSGEKLFF. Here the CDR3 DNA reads TGTGCCAGCAGCTCCCCTCGGGGGGATTCCGGTGAAAAACTGTTTTTT.

The chain's CDR3 is CASSPRDRADTEAFF. The CDR3 nucleotides are TGCGCCAGCAGCCCCCGGGACAGGGCGGACACTGAAGCTTTCTTT. The chain links TRBV4-3 to TRBJ1-1; 9 nucleotides line up with TRBD1. Per the germline V gene, CDR1 is LGHNA and CDR2 is YSLEER. Trimming cost V 4 bases and J 3 bases; bases outside gene matches: 6. CDR3 size: 15 residues.